The source of this TCR beta chain is a study of T cells in Graves' hyperthyroidism and ophthalmopathy. Study-level findings and limits: Blood shared most expanded thyroid clonotypes above 0.001.

Amplification yielded TCR beta CDR3 regions, with RNA transcripts as the source. The TCR CDR3 was amplified in a first-round RT-PCR using the HTBI primer set. TCRdb re-analysed the multiplex PCR reads in MiXCR, keeping a single row per CDR3 protein. The sample yields around 540,000 distinct CDR3 sequences, about 15% seen once. In regard to this clonotype: Its antigen is not known.

CDR3 size: 15 residues. CDR1 SGDLS and CDR2 YYNGEE come from the germline V gene. The junction had 6 bases not matched to a gene; V was cut back by 0 bases and J by 7 bases. Uncontrolled infection, other autoimmune disease, pregnancy or lactation excluded patients. This chain uses TRBV9 with TRBJ2-1; 8 bases match TRBD2. The TCR comes from a woman aged 25 to 39 with Graves' ophthalmopathy. The sequenced sample consisted of blood. The CDR3 loop reads CASSVERELGNEQFF. CDR3 DNA sequence: TGTGCCAGCAGCGTAGAGCGGGAGTTAGGGAATGAGCAGTTCTTC.